The 26 T cell receptor beta chains below all came from one sample that was sequenced in a study of blood T cell repertoires in COVID-19. Only in-frame clones appear in the TCRdb table, and some are missing; sequencing was by immunoSEQ multiplex PCR. The data show about 240,000 clones, 75% to 90% seen once. The sequencing input was PBMCs or T cells enriched from blood (not recorded which). The receptors shown here come from a woman in her thirties or forties with acute COVID-19.

The genes are TRBV29-1 and TRBJ2-5, with 9 bases fitting TRBD1. V gave up 4 bases and J gave up 2 bases; unmatched junction bases: 8. The CDR3 runs to 15 residues. The germline V gene encodes CDR1 SQVTM and CDR2 ANQGSEA. This CDR3 reads CSVGPAGQGQETQYF. The CDR3 nucleotides are TGCAGCGTTGGGCCGGCGGGACAGGGACAAGAGACCCAGTACTTC.

Notes on this clone: One junction end does not reproduce the germline sequence, and a read error may be involved. The genes are TRBV19 and TRBJ2-1; 12 nucleotides align to TRBD1. Germline V gene data show CDR1 as LNHDA and CDR2 as SQIVND (reference sequence). The CDR3 spans 17 residues. CDR3 region: CASSLEGTGGFGNEQFF. The CDR3 region has the DNA TGTGCCAGTAGTCTAGAAGGGACAGGGGGCTTCGGAAATGAGCAGTTCTTC.

This chain uses TRBV19 with TRBJ2-1; 11 nucleotides agree with TRBD2. This CDR3 is built from 20 residues. Per germline, CDR1 LNHDA and CDR2 SQIVND (reference sequence). The trim removed 6 bases at V and 1 base at J, leaving 17 bases unmatched. This CDR3 is CASSLKSIAGGPWSYNEQFF. In DNA form, the CDR3 reads TGTGCCAGTAGCCTTAAATCTATAGCGGGAGGGCCCTGGTCCTACAATGAGCAGTTCTTC.

The chain links TRBV19 to TRBJ2-7, with D maybe TRBD2 (6 bases). This CDR3 region has 13 residues. The V and J ends lost 4 bases and 2 bases respectively, with 9 bases between them. Germline V gene lookup returns CDR1 LNHDA and CDR2 SQIVND (reference sequence). The CDR3 reads CASSTGSPYEQYF. The CDR3 nucleotides read TGTGCCAGTAGTACCGGGAGTCCCTACGAGCAGTACTTC. The whole variable domain, filled in from reference TRBV19 and TRBJ2-7, reads DGGITQSPKYLFRKEGQNVTLSCEQNLNHDAMYWYRQDPGQGLRLIYYSQIVNDFQKGDIAEGYSVSREKKESFPLTVTSAQKNPTAFYLCASSTGSPYEQYFGPGTRLTVT.

V and J are TRBV30 and TRBJ1-1; possibly TRBD1 for D (6 bases). This CDR3 comprises 13 residues. Germline V lookup: CDR1 GTSNPN, CDR2 SVGIG (reference sequence). Trimming pared 7 bases from V and 4 bases from J, leaving 16 bases between. The CDR3: CASRGEGGTEAFF. CDR3 bases: TGTGCCTCCCGGGGGGAGGGGGGCACTGAAGCTTTCTTT.

The rearrangement joins TRBV5-1 to TRBJ2-1; D is possibly TRBD1 (6 bases). The CDR3 has 15 amino acids. Germline lookup yields CDR1 SGHRS and CDR2 YFSETQ. Trimming took off 5 bases at V and 7 bases at J, with 19 bases between the two ends. CDR3 sequence (DNA): TGCGCCAGCAGGCCCAACAGGGTGCAAGTTAATGAGCAGTTCTTC. Encoded protein: CASRPNRVQVNEQFF.

The J gene is TRBJ2-1, the V gene TRBV27, with 9 bases lining up with TRBD1. V was clipped by 0 bases and J by 6 bases; unmatched bases: 9. The CDR3 contains 17 residues. Germline V gives CDR1 MNHEY, CDR2 SMNVEV (reference sequence). Here the CDR3 reads CASSLSWTGVLSNEQFF. The CDR3 region has the DNA TGTGCCAGCAGTTTATCGTGGACAGGGGTCTTATCCAATGAGCAGTTCTTC.

This chain uses TRBV19 with TRBJ1-2, with TRBD1 identical over 7 bases. V was clipped by 7 bases and J by 0 bases; unmatched bases: 2. This CDR3 region has 13 residues. The germline CDR1 and CDR2 sequences are LNHDA and SQIVND (reference sequence). CDR3 in amino acids: CASTTGANYGYTF. The CDR3 nucleotides read TGTGCCAGTACTACAGGGGCTAACTATGGCTACACCTTC.

The V and J genes are TRBV24-1 and TRBJ1-4; TRBD1 aligns across 8 bases. With V trimmed by 3 bases and J by 4 bases, 3 bases remained unmatched. Germline V lookup: CDR1 KGHDR, CDR2 SFDVKD. CDR3 length: 15 residues. Here the CDR3 DNA reads TGTGCCACCAGTGATCCGACAGGGGATAATGAAAAACTGTTTTTT. As protein: CATSDPTGDNEKLFF.

This chain links TRBV3-1 (or the pseudogene TRBV3-2) with TRBJ1-2; 9 nucleotides agree with TRBD1. Germline V gene sequence: CDR1 LGHDT, CDR2 YNNKEL (reference sequence). V lost 3 bases, J lost 1 base, and 3 bases stayed unmatched. The CDR3 is made up of 15 amino acids. CDR3 in amino acids: CASSHGQGLNYGYTF. The CDR3 nucleotides read TGTGCCAGCAGCCACGGACAGGGGCTTAACTATGGCTACACCTTC.

The rearrangement uses TRBV10-3 and TRBJ2-7; TRBD2 agrees at 11 bases. From germline, CDR1 is ENHRY and CDR2 SYGVKD. There are 14 residues in the CDR3. V gave up 6 bases and J gave up 2 bases; unmatched junction bases: 3. CDR3: CAIRGLAETYEQYF. The CDR3 DNA reads TGTGCCATCAGGGGACTAGCGGAGACCTACGAGCAGTACTTC.

The chain carries TRBV7-3 and TRBJ2-1; 9 bases map to TRBD2. CDR1 is SGHTA, CDR2 FQGTGA, per germline. This CDR3 has 15 residues. Germline trimming cut 1 base from V and 7 bases from J; bases unmatched to any gene: 5. CDR3 sequence: CASSLRSGGWNEQFF. CDR3 DNA: TGTGCCAGCAGCTTAAGGAGCGGGGGGTGGAATGAGCAGTTCTTC.

This chain joins TRBV18 and TRBJ2-7; 11 positions match TRBD2. CDR3 size: 16 residues. J lost 0 bases, V lost 1 base, and 2 bases had no gene match. The V gene's germline CDR1 is KGHSH and CDR2 LQKENI. Written as DNA, the CDR3 is TGTGCCAGCTCACCACTAACTAGCGGGAGCTCCTACGAGCAGTACTTC. It specifies CASSPLTSGSSYEQYF.

There are a few counts of this clone. The rearrangement joins TRBV21-1 to TRBJ2-3; the D call of TRBD2 is as the table states it, not checked on the DNA. TRBV21-1 is listed as a pseudogene. CDR3 length: 18 amino acids. CDR3 sequence: CASSKEILRGPLADTQYF. In DNA, the CDR3 is TGTGCCAGCAGCAAAGAGATACTCCGGGGTCCCTTGGCAGATACGCAGTATTTT.

CDR3 region: CAWRESGNTIYF. The CDR3 region has the DNA TGTGCCTGGAGGGAGTCCGGAAACACCATATATTTT. The chain employs TRBV30 and TRBJ1-3; D gene ambiguous. V shed 3 bases and J shed 4 bases, with 7 bases lying between them. The length of the CDR3 is 12 residues. Germline V CDR1 and CDR2: GTSNPN, SVGIG (reference sequence). Looking up the rest from reference TRBV30 and TRBJ1-3 gives the full variable domain: SQTIHQWPATLVQPVGSPLSLECTVEGTSNPNLYWYRQAAGRGLQLLFYSVGIGQISSEVPQNLSASRPQDRQFILSSKKLLLSDSGFYLCAWRESGNTIYFGEGSWLTVV.

On this clone itself: The sample contains more than one DNA sequence encoding this CDR3. The gene calls are TRBV5-1 and TRBJ1-4, with TRBD1 identical over 11 bases. Germline V lookup: CDR1 SGHRS, CDR2 YFSETQ. Trimming took 7 bases from V and 7 from J; bases not matched to a gene: 0. The CDR3 runs 12 residues. The CDR3 DNA is TGCGCCAGCGGGACAGGGGGTGAAAAACTGTTTTTT. Translation: CASGTGGEKLFF. Complete variable domain (other parts from reference TRBV5-1 and TRBJ1-4): KAGVTQTPRYLIKTRGQQVTLSCSPISGHRSVSWYQQTPGQGLQFLFEYFSETQRNKGNFPGRFSGRQFSNSRSEMNVSTLELGDSALYLCASGTGGEKLFFGSGTQLSVL.

DNA for the CDR3: TGCGCCAGCAGCCGGGGACAGGGGGACCGCACAGATACGCAGTATTTT. Translated: CASSRGQGDRTDTQYF. V and J are TRBV4-1 and TRBJ2-3; TRBD1 agrees at 11 bases. The CDR3 has 16 amino acids. In germline, CDR1 is MGHRA, CDR2 YSYEKL. V lost 4 bases, J lost 1 base, and 4 bases stayed unmatched.

The chain uses TRBV6-4 and TRBJ2-2; D ambiguous. V lost 3 bases to trimming and J lost 3 bases, with 8 bases between them. Germline values: CDR1 MRHNA, CDR2 SNTAGT. This CDR3 is built from 14 residues. The CDR3 nucleotides read TGTGCCAGCAGTGAAGGTGGAGACACCGGGGAGCTGTTTTTT. It is translated as CASSEGGDTGELFF.

This sequence joins TRBV27 and TRBJ2-1; D is possibly TRBD1 (6 bases). The V gene lost 3 bases and the J gene lost 0 bases, with 9 bases spanning the gap. There are 15 residues in the CDR3. CDR1 is MNHEY, CDR2 SMNVEV, per germline (reference sequence). In DNA, the CDR3 is TGTGCCAGCAGTTTTACAGGGAGCTCCTACAATGAGCAGTTCTTC. Translation: CASSFTGSSYNEQFF.

The chain combines TRBV14 with TRBJ2-5; D is undetermined. This CDR3 comprises 13 residues. Trimming took off 4 bases at V and 6 bases at J, with 12 bases between the two ends. Germline-derived CDR1 and CDR2 are SGHDN and FVKESK. CDR3 region: CASSPFRVQTQYF. The CDR3 region has the DNA TGTGCCAGCAGCCCTTTTCGGGTACAGACCCAGTACTTC.

The rearrangement links TRBV5-1 to TRBJ2-1; D is unclear. The CDR3 is 14 residues long. Trimming left V 2 bases short and J 6 bases short, with 12 bases between. Per germline, CDR1 SGHRS and CDR2 YFSETQ. The CDR3 nucleotides read TGCGCCAGCAGCTTCGAGTCACCTCTCAATGAGCAGTTCTTC. It yields the protein CASSFESPLNEQFF.

V and J are TRBV13 and TRBJ2-1, with 12 bases lining up with TRBD2. The CDR3 runs to 17 residues. V trimming: 2 bases; J trimming: 8 bases; junction bases outside the gene matches: 10. The germline V gene encodes CDR1 PRHDT and CDR2 FYEKMQ (reference sequence). CDR3 bases: TGTGCCAGCAGCTTATCCCTAGCGGGAGGGTTGGGCGATGAGCAGTTCTTC. Its protein product is CASSLSLAGGLGDEQFF.

DNA for the CDR3: TGTGCCACCAGCAGTCCAGGGCCCGGGCGGGGATATGACAATGAGCAGTTCTTC. It translates to CATSSPGPGRGYDNEQFF. V usage is TRBV15 and J usage is TRBJ2-1; tentatively, D is TRBD2 (6 bases). The length of the CDR3 is 18 residues. Trimming took 3 bases from V and 5 from J, leaving 23 bases between them. Per the germline V gene, CDR1 is LNHNV and CDR2 is YYDKDF (reference sequence).

The rearrangement uses TRBV30 and TRBJ1-3; tentative D call: TRBD1 (5 bases). The V end was cut by 3 bases, the J end by 1 base, with 22 bases between. Germline CDR1 is GTSNPN and CDR2 is SVGIG (reference sequence). The CDR3 sequence is 18 residues long. The CDR3 reads CAWSPPGIRGGSGNTIYF. The CDR3 nucleotides are TGTGCCTGGAGCCCCCCGGGCATACGGGGGGGGTCTGGAAACACCATATATTTT.

CDR3 amino acids: CASSQERTGTGNTIYF. Written as DNA, the CDR3 is TGTGCCAGCAGCCAAGAAAGGACAGGGACGGGAAACACCATATATTTT. The chain recombines TRBV4-2 with TRBJ1-3; the match to TRBD1 covers 8 bases. Trimming at V came to 0 bases and at J to 4 bases, leaving 5 bases not matched to a gene. The CDR3 is 16 residues long. Germline CDR1 LGHNA, CDR2 YNFKEQ.

This clone was recorded a few times. The V gene is TRBV5-6, the J gene TRBJ2-3, with D possibly matching TRBD2 (5 bases). The CDR3 runs to 14 residues. Germline V gene data show CDR1 as SGHDT and CDR2 as YYEEEE. The V gene lost 1 base and the J gene lost 4 bases, with 10 bases spanning the gap. The CDR3 region has the DNA TGTGCCAGCAGCTTGTCCGGGGTCGCAGATACGCAGTATTTT. It is translated as CASSLSGVADTQYF.